This T cell receptor beta chain was sequenced for a study of shared clonotypes between healthy human individuals. About the research overall: Per donor, three plates held CD4 naive cells, three held CD4 memory, two held CD8 naive and one held CD8 memory. Study-wide results and limits: Rarefaction curves obtained for sorted subsets showed sequencing incomplete despite large depth.

None of the donors, who were healthy HIV-negative adults, had recently had acute infections or vaccinations. The authors ran the assay at deep level. Here immunoSEQ multiplex PCR was the method, and the copy in TCRdb shows in-frame clones only, minus some. This sample carries roughly 2,500,000 clones, 93% of them seen once, and the ten largest clones take roughly 0.36%. As concerns this clone: Its antigen is currently unknown.

The CDR3 totals 15 residues. Germline loops: CDR1 LNHDA, CDR2 SQIVND (reference sequence). Trimming cost V 6 bases and J 3 bases; bases outside gene matches: 7. This clonotype was sampled from a young man in good health. Some clones in this sample may be carry-over from other donors' samples. The sample taken for sequencing was naive CD4+ T cells from PBMCs. Subset of the sample: CD45RA+ positively selected. This chain uses TRBV19 with TRBJ2-7; 11 positions match TRBD2. The CDR3 coding sequence is TGTGCCAGTAGGGACGGGGGACTAGCGGACTACGAGCAGTACTTC. Encoded protein: CASRDGGLADYEQYF. Filled out from reference TRBV19 and TRBJ2-7, the complete variable domain reads DGGITQSPKYLFRKEGQNVTLSCEQNLNHDAMYWYRQDPGQGLRLIYYSQIVNDFQKGDIAEGYSVSREKKESFPLTVTSAQKNPTAFYLCASRDGGLADYEQYFGPGTRLTVT.